This T cell receptor beta chain derives from a study of beta chain features in type 1 diabetes. The whole isolated RNA underwent reverse transcription, so sequencing captured expressed TCRB transcripts. Sequenced by immunoSEQ multiplex PCR; TCRdb stores in-frame clones only, minus some. The data hold 250,000 to 350,000 clones, with roughly an eighth observed a single time. Trimming at V came to 3 bases and at J to 1 base, leaving 3 bases not matched to a gene. Per the germline V gene, CDR1 is SGHRS and CDR2 is YFSETQ. This CDR3 comprises 14 residues. Cells sorted by CD45RO/CCR7/CD25/CD127/CD95/CD27 comprised CD4+ naive, central memory, regulatory and stem cell-like memory cells. This clone occurred a few times. Its antigen is still unknown. Regarding the study as a whole: All four CD4+ subsets from Type 1 diabetes patients carried moderately but significantly shorter TCRB CDR3s. There was a possibility that cDNA sequencing over-represented cells with high TCR expression.

The TCR comes from a man aged 25-45 years with type 1 diabetes. Sequences were obtained from naive CD4+ T cells from blood. The rearrangement links TRBV5-1 to TRBJ1-1; TRBD1 matches 7 bases. CDR3 coding DNA: TGCGCCAGCAGCTGGGGACAGAGGAACACTGAAGCTTTCTTT. This sequence encodes CASSWGQRNTEAFF.